This T cell receptor beta chain was obtained from a study of siplizumab effects on memory and regulatory T cells. Study-level results: No functional test confirmed suppression by proliferating siplizumab-culture Tregs. Roughly 75-95% of dividing CD4+ or CD8+ clones were without an attributable naive or memory phenotype.

Per sample, approximately 10^5 TCR templates underwent assay. The assay was immunoSEQ multiplex PCR, and TCRdb's table has in-frame clones only and misses some. This sample carries some 100,000 clones, roughly 96% of them seen once, and the ten largest clones take 0.03% to 0.035%. A word on this clone: Its antigen is currently unknown.

CDR1 is SGHNT and CDR2 is YENEEA in the germline V gene. Trimming left V 4 bases short and J 0 bases short, with 2 bases between. This CDR3 spans 12 amino acids. The specimen sequenced was naive CD4+ T cells sorted from blood. The TCR sequence derives from a human donor in good health. The rearrangement links TRBV11-3 to TRBJ2-3; D gene unclear. The chain's CDR3 is CASSSSTDTQYF. The DNA of the CDR3 is TGTGCCAGCAGCTCTAGCACAGATACGCAGTATTTT.